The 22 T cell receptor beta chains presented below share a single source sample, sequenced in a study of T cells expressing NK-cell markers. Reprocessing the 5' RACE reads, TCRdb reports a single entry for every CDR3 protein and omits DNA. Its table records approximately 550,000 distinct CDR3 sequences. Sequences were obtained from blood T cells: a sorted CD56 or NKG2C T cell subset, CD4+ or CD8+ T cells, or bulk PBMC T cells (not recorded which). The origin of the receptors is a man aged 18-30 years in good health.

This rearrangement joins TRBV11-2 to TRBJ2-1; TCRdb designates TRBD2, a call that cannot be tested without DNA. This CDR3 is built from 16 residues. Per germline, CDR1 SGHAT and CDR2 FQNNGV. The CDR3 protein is CASSPESGPLYNEQFF.

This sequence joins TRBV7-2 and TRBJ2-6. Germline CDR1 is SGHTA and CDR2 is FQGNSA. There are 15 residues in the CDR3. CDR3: CASSLAGSLSNVLTF.

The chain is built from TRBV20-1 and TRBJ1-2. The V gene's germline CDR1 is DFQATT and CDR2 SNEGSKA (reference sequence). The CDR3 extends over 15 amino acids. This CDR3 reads CSARNDGWGSYGYTF.

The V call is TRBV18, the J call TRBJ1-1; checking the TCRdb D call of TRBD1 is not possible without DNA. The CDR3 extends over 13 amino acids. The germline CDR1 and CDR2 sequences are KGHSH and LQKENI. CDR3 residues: CASSRTGEVGAFF.

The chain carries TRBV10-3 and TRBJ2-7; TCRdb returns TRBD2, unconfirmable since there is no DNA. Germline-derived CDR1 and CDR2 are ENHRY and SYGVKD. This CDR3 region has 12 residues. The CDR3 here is CATSSGGYEQYF.

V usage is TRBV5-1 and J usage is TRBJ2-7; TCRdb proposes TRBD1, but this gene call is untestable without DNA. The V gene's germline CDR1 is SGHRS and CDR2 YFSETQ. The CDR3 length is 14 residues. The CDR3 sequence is CASGQDRGPYEQYF.

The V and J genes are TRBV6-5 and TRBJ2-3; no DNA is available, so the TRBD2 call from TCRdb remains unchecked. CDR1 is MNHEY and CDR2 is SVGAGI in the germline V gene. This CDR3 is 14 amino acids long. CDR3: CASRRGWRTDTQYF.

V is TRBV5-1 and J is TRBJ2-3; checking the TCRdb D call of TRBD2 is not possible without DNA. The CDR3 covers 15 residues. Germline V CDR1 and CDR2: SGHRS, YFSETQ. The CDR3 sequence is CASSLASRGGDTQYF.

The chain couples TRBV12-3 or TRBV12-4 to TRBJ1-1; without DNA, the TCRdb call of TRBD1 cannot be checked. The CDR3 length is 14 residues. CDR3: CASTSGQGGTEAFF.

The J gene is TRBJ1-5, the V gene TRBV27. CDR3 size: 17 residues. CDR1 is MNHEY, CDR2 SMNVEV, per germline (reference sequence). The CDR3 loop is CASRPGRGGYSNQPQHF.

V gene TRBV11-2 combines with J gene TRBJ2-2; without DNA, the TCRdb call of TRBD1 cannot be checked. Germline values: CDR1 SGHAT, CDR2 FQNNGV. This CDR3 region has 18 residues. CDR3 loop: CASSPQRIGTANTGELFF. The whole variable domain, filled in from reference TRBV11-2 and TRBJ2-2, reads EAGVAQSPRYKIIEKRQSVAFWCNPISGHATLYWYQQILGQGPKLLIQFQNNGVVDDSQLPKDRFSAERLKGVDSTLKIQPAKLEDSAVYLCASSPQRIGTANTGELFFGEGSRLTVL.

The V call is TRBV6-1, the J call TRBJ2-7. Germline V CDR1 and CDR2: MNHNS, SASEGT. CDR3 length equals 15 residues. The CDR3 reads CASSVITFSPYEQYF.

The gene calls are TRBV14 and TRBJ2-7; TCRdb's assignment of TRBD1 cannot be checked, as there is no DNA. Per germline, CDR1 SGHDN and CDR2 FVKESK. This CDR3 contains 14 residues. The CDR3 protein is CASSQLAGTYEQYF.

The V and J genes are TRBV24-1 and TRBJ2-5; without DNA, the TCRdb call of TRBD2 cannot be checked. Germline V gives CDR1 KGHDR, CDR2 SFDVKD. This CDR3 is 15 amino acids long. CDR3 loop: CATGLAGVGKETQYF.

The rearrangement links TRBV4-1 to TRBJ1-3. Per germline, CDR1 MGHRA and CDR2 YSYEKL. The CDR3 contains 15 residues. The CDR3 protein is CASSQISGSGNTIYF.

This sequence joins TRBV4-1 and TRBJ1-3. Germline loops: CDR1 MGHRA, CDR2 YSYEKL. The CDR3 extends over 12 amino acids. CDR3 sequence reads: CASSQDRNTIYF.

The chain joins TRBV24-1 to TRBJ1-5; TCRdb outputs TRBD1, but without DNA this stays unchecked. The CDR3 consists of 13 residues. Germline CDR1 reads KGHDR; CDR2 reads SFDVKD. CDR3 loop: CATSYGKNQPQHF.

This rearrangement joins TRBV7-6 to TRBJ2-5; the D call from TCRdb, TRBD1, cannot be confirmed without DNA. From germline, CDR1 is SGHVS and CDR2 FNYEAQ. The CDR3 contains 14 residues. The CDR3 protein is CASTLGIPGTGSYF.

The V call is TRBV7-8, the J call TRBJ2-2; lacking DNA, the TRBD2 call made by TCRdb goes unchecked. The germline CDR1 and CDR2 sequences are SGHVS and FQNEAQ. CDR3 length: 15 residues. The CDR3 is CASSLRDLNTGELFF.

The chain's CDR3 is CASSPKQGLGTEAFF. The V and J genes are TRBV12-3 or TRBV12-4 and TRBJ1-1; the TCRdb D gene call, TRBD1, has no DNA to confirm it. The CDR3 length is 15 residues.

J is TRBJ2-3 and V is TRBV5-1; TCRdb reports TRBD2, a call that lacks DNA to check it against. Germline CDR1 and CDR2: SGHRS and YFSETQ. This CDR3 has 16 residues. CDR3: CASSAGEGRGTDTQYF.

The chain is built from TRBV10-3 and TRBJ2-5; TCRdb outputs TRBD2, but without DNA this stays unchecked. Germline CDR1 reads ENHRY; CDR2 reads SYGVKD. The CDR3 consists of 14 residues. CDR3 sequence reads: CAISRGGTAETQYF.